The next 12 T cell receptor beta chains were all read from a single sample in a study of CD8 T cells in Susac syndrome. After extraction with the RNeasy kit, roughly 0.5 to 1 ug of the RNA was reverse transcribed using random hexamers. TCRdb re-derived calls from the immunoSEQ multiplex PCR reads in MiXCR, one entry per CDR3 protein. The sample yields about 180,000 distinct CDR3 sequences, over 90% seen once. The sample taken for sequencing was CD4+ T cells from PBMCs. The receptors originated from a human donor with Susac syndrome.

The V call is TRBV18, the J call TRBJ1-1; D gene uncertain. The CDR3 runs to 18 residues. V was cut by 4 bases and J by 1 base, with 22 bases left in between. Germline CDR1 and CDR2: KGHSH and LQKENI. The CDR3 reads CASSLTTGNAIGNTEAFF. CDR3 DNA sequence: TGTGCCAGCTCACTTACAACGGGGAACGCTATTGGGAACACTGAAGCTTTCTTT.

The rearrangement links TRBV2 to TRBJ1-5; 9 bases are a match to TRBD1. Germline values: CDR1 SNHLY, CDR2 FYNNEI. V gave up 6 bases and J gave up 2 bases; unmatched junction bases: 5. The CDR3 has 15 residues. This CDR3 reads CASSNRTGGNQPQHF. As DNA, the CDR3 is TGTGCCAGCAGCAACAGGACAGGGGGCAATCAGCCCCAGCATTTT.

As regards this clonotype: One end of the junction is discordant with germline, which a read error may explain. The chain links TRBV27 to TRBJ2-1; D is perhaps TRBD2 (5 bases). The CDR3 sequence is 13 residues long. Germline lookup yields CDR1 MNHEY and CDR2 SMNVEV (reference sequence). In DNA form, the CDR3 reads TGTGCCAGCAGATTATCCGGTAGCGACGAGCAGTTCTTC. As protein: CASRLSGSDEQFF.

The CDR3 reads CAWSAEPHPMNTEAFF. CDR3 coding DNA: TGTGCCTGGAGTGCGGAACCCCATCCAATGAACACTGAAGCTTTCTTT. V is TRBV30 and J is TRBJ1-1; D gene uncertain. CDR3 length equals 16 residues. CDR1 is GTSNPN and CDR2 is SVGIG in the germline V gene (reference sequence). The V gene lost 1 base and the J gene lost 0 bases, with 15 bases spanning the gap.

The rearrangement uses TRBV11-2 and TRBJ1-1; TRBD1 might be the D (5 bases). Trimming left V 4 bases short and J 8 bases short, with 14 bases between. The germline CDR1 and CDR2 sequences are SGHAT and FQNNGV. CDR3 size: 13 residues. The CDR3 sequence is CASSSGLSLEAFF. Here the CDR3 DNA reads TGTGCCAGCAGCTCAGGGTTGTCTTTGGAAGCTTTCTTT.

This rearrangement joins TRBV29-1 to TRBJ1-1; tentatively, D is TRBD1 (6 bases). This CDR3 contains 14 residues. The V gene's germline CDR1 is SQVTM and CDR2 ANQGSEA. Trimming left V 4 bases short and J 6 bases short, with 18 bases between. The CDR3: CSVVRGPSGAEAFF. As DNA, the CDR3 is TGCAGCGTTGTACGGGGGCCGTCGGGGGCTGAAGCTTTCTTT.

This chain connects TRBV20-1 to TRBJ1-1, with 8 bases that match TRBD1. With 5 bases clipped from V and 5 bases from J, the junction kept 4 bases outside the gene matches. CDR1 DFQATT and CDR2 SNEGSKA come from the germline V gene (reference sequence). The CDR3 covers 12 residues. The CDR3: CSAQQGDTEAFF. The DNA for the CDR3 is TGCAGTGCTCAACAGGGGGATACTGAAGCTTTCTTT.

The chain uses TRBV20-1 and TRBJ1-1, with 7 bases lining up with TRBD1. CDR1 is DFQATT, CDR2 SNEGSKA, per germline (reference sequence). The V segment lost 6 bases and the J segment 4 bases; nucleotides outside the gene matches: 23. CDR3 length: 18 residues. The CDR3 DNA sequence: TGCAGTGCCCTGGGCAGGGGGAAATCGACCTATGTAAGCACTGAAGCTTTCTTT. Amino acid sequence: CSALGRGKSTYVSTEAFF.

The chain is built from TRBV20-1 and TRBJ1-6; the D is unclear. Trimming left V 3 bases short and J 6 bases short, with 12 bases between. The CDR3 totals 14 residues. The germline V gene encodes CDR1 DFQATT and CDR2 SNEGSKA (reference sequence). CDR3 nucleotide sequence: TGCAGTGCTAGCCAAACCGGGAGTAATTCACCCCTCCACTTT. It is translated as CSASQTGSNSPLHF.

The genes are TRBV5-1 and TRBJ1-6; 9 bases map to TRBD1. Germline V gene lookup returns CDR1 SGHRS and CDR2 YFSETQ. The CDR3 is made up of 16 amino acids. V dropped 4 bases and J dropped 7; count of bases not matched to a gene: 9. CDR3 sequence (DNA): TGCGCCAGCAGCCCGAGAGGACAGGGGAAGAATTCACCCCTCCACTTT. Protein sequence: CASSPRGQGKNSPLHF.

The chain uses TRBV3-1 and TRBJ2-1, with a tentative D call TRBD2 (6 bases). Germline values: CDR1 LGHDT, CDR2 YNNKEL (reference sequence). This CDR3 spans 16 amino acids. V lost 4 bases, J lost 7 bases, and 20 bases lay in between. Here the CDR3 DNA reads TGTGCCAGCAGCCTCCGGAGGGGAGACACTCGGAATGAGCAGTTCTTC. Protein: CASSLRRGDTRNEQFF.

The count of this clonotype is one. The rearrangement uses TRBV2 and TRBJ2-3; TRBD2 might be the D (6 bases). CDR3 length equals 14 residues. The V gene lost 3 bases and the J gene lost 6 bases, with 13 bases spanning the gap. Germline assignment: CDR1 SNHLY and CDR2 FYNNEI. The CDR3 DNA is TGTGCCAGCAGTGAGCGGGGTCCCCCCGATACGCAGTATTTT. It codes for CASSERGPPDTQYF.